The subject of this entry is one T cell receptor (beta chain). Its cognate antigen is unknown. Assay: immunoSEQ multiplex PCR; the TCRdb copy retains only in-frame clones and omits some. The data show hundreds of thousands of clones, roughly 91% seen once. The data stem from a study of cytomegalovirus exposure and HLA in healthy donors. Study as a whole: The approximately 130 validation repertoires were reported in a later analysis to have been generated on the same platform as the 500 to 700 first-cohort repertoires. General observations from the study: In vitro checks showed that a few CMV-associated chains really do target CMV antigens. Cytomegalovirus-associated status was assigned to 164 TCR beta chains. Generally TCR sequences proved uncommon, though certain public TCRs appeared in numerous donors.

The germline gives CDR1 MGHRA, CDR2 YSYEKL. The V end was cut by 1 base, the J end by 6 bases, with 16 bases between. CDR3 size: 16 residues. This sequence joins TRBV4-1 and TRBJ2-4; a possible D gene is TRBD2 (6 bases). This TCR was sampled from a woman aged 18-35 years in good health and CMV-seropositive. Sequenced sample: PBMCs. This chain's CDR3 is CASSQGLWSGRNIQYF. The CDR3 DNA sequence: TGCGCCAGCAGCCAAGGCCTGTGGAGCGGGCGAAACATTCAGTACTTC.